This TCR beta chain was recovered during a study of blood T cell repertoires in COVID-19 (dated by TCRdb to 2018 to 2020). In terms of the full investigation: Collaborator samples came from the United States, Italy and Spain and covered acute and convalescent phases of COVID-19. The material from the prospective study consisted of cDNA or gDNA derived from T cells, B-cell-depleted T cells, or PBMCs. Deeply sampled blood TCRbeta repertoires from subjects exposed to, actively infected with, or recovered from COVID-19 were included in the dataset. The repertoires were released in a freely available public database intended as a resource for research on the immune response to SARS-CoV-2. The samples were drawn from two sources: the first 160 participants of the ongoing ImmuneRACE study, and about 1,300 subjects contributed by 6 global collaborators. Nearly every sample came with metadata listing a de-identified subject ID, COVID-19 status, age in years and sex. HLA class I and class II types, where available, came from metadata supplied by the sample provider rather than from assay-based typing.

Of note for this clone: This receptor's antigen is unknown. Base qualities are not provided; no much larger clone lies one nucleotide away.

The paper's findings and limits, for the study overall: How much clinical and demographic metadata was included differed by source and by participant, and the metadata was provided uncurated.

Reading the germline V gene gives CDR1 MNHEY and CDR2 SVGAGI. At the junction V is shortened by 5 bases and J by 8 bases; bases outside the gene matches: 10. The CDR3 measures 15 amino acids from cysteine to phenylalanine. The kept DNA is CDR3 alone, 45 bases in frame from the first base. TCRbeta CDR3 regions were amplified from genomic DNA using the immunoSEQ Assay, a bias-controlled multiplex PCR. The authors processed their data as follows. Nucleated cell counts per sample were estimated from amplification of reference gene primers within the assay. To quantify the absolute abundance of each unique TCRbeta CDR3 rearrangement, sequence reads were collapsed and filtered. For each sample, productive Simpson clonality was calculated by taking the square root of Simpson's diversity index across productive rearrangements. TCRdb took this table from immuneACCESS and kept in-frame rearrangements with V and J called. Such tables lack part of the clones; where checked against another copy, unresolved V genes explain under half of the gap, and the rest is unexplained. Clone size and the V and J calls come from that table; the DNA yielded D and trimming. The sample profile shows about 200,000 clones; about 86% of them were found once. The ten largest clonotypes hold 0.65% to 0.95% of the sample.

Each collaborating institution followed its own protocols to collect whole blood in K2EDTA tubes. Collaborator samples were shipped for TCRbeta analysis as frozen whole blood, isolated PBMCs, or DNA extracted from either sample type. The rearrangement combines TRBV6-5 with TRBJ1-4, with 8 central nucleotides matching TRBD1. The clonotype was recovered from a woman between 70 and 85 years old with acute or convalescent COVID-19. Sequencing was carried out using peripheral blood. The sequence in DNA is TGTGCCAGCAGTACCCACGACAGGGGAGCCGAAAAACTGTTTTTT. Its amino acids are CASSTHDRGAEKLFF.